This entry describes one TCR beta chain. It has no known antigen specificity. No per-base quality is available; no much larger clone lies one base away. The entry originates in a study of T cells in narcolepsy listed by TCRdb under 2018. Regarding the complete study: The study enrolled patients with narcolepsy type 1 or type 2 (NT1, NT2) together with healthy control donors. The study sought autoreactive T cells targeting hypocretin neuron self-antigens (hypocretin, TRIB2) in narcolepsy patients, using TCR Vbeta sequencing to track clonotypes in blood and CSF. Study-level results and caveats: No sequences matching autoreactive T cell clones were contained in some blood memory CD4+ repertoires from patients and controls. In plots comparing CSF and blood CD4+ T cell clonotypes from the same patient, HCRT-specific and TRIB2-specific autoreactive clonotypes were highlighted. Numbers of sequenced blood memory CD4+ clonotypes were comparable, averaging approximately 42,000 in patients and some 33,000 in controls. According to the report, autoreactive clonotypes were detected serially in the blood of the same patients and of different patients, but not in healthy controls.

From a lookup of the germline V gene (reference sequence), CDR1 and CDR2 are SGHNT and YYREEE. V sheds 5 bases and J sheds 8 bases, leaving 14 bases between their ends. Measured from the cysteine to the phenylalanine, the CDR3 is 13 residues long. CDR3 DNA is the only sequence kept; it has 39 bases, read in frame from the first base. For TCR Vbeta sequencing, memory CD4+ T cells were sorted ex vivo from the peripheral blood of narcolepsy patients and healthy controls. Libraries were constructed by the immunoSEQ multiplex PCR assay. TCRdb obtained this table from immuneACCESS and retained in-frame rearrangements with V and J assigned. These tables miss some clones; where compared with another copy, unresolved V genes account for less than half of the shortfall, and the remainder is unexplained. The sample profile shows tens of thousands of clones; 70% to 90% of them were found once. The ten biggest clones cover 1.3% of the sample.

Material for sequencing was CD45RA- memory CD4+ T cells from PBMCs. Reading the label with the study, this specimen's cell subset or site is: memory T cells sorted ex vivo from peripheral blood. This sequence was found in a human donor with narcolepsy. The receptor chain draws on TRBV5-4 and TRBJ2-1; a weak D assignment points to TRBD1 (5 bases agree). The DNA sequence is given as TGTGCCAGCAGACCTAACTGGGGCGATGAGCAGTTCTTC. Its amino acids are CASRPNWGDEQFF.